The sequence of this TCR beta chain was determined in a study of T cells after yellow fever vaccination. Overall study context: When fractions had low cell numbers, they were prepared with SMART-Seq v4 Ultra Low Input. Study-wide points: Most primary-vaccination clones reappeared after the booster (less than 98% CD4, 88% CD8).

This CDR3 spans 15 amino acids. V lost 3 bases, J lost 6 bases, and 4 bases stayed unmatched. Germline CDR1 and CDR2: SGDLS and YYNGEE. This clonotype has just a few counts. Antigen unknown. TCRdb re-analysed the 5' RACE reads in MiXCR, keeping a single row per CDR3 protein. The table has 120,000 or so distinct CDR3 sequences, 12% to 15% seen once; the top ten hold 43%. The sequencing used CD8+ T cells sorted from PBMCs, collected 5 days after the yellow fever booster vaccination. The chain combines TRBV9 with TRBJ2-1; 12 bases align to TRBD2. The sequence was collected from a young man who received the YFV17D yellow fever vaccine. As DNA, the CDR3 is TGTGCCAGCAGCGGGTGGACTAGCGGGGTCAATGAGCAGTTCTTC. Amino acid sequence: CASSGWTSGVNEQFF.